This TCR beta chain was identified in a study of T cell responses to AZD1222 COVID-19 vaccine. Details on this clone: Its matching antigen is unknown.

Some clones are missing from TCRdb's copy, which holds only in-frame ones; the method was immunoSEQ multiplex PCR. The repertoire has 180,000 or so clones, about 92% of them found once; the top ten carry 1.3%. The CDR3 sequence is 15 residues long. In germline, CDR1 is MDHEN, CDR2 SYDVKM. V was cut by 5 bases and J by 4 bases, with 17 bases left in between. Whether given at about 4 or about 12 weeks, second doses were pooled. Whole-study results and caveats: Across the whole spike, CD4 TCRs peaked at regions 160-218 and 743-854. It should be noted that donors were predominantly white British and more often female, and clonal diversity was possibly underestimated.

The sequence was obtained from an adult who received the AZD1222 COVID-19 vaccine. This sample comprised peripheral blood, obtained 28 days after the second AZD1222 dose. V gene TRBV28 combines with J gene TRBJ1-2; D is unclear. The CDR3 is CASSPSLSLGYGYTF. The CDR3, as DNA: TGTGCCAGCAGTCCGTCGTTGAGCCTCGGCTATGGCTACACCTTC.